This T cell receptor beta chain derives from a study of CD8 T cells in ankylosing spondylitis. Points from the study as a whole: In ankylosing spondylitis blood, a motif of roughly eight highly homologous TCR beta variants appeared characteristic.

The CDR3 extends over 12 amino acids. Deletions cut 4 bases from V and 3 bases from J, with 7 bases between. Germline V gene data show CDR1 as SQVTM and CDR2 as ANQGSEA. The TCR beta libraries were generated through quantitative 5'-RACE incorporating molecular barcodes. One entry per CDR3 protein results from TCRdb running MiXCR on the 5' RACE reads. This table holds approximately 260,000 distinct CDR3 sequences, about 20% found once. This clonotype was detected ten times or more. Its antigen is not identified. The chain employs TRBV29-1 and TRBJ2-1, with TRBD1 as a possible D gene (6 bases). The TCR was taken from a male donor with ankylosing spondylitis or in good health (not recorded which). Sequencing was done on a sample of blood, either unsorted or a sorted T cell fraction (not recorded which). CDR3 sequence (DNA): TGCAGCGTTGCGACAGGCTACAATGAGCAGTTCTTC. Translating it yields CSVATGYNEQFF.